These 29 T cell receptor beta chains originate from one sample sequenced in a study of blood T cell repertoires in COVID-19. Generated by immunoSEQ multiplex PCR, the TCRdb table keeps only in-frame clones and is missing some. The data hold roughly 230,000 clones, with about 85% observed a single time. Sequenced: PBMCs or T cells enriched from blood (not recorded which). The receptors come from a woman aged 50 to 60 who had been exposed to COVID-19.

This sequence joins TRBV28 and TRBJ2-5, with TRBD1 matching over 11 bases. The CDR3 consists of 16 residues. Germline V lookup: CDR1 MDHEN, CDR2 SYDVKM. With V trimmed by 2 bases and J by 5 bases, 7 bases remained unmatched. Here the CDR3 reads CASSLPDRGRGETQYF. In DNA form, the CDR3 reads TGTGCCAGCAGTTTACCGGACAGGGGGCGCGGGGAGACCCAGTACTTC.

CDR3 coding DNA: TGTGCTAGTGGTTTGGTCGGCTCAGGAGGGAAGCAGTACTTC. It encodes CASGLVGSGGKQYF. The J gene is TRBJ2-7, the V gene TRBV12-5, with TRBD2 as a possible D gene (6 bases). The germline V and J ends were trimmed by 0 bases and 8 bases, with 14 bases remaining between them. Per the germline V gene, CDR1 is LGHNT and CDR2 is FRNRAP. This CDR3 has 14 residues. Full variable domain (missing parts from reference TRBV12-5 and TRBJ2-7): DARVTQTPRHKVTEMGQEVTMRCQPILGHNTVFWYRQTMMQGLELLAYFRNRAPLDDSGMPKDRFSAEMPDATLATLKIQPSEPRDSAVYFCASGLVGSGGKQYFGPGTRLTVT.

This clone was observed once. The chain links TRBV28 to TRBJ1-3; TRBD1 agrees at 9 bases. J gave up 4 bases and V 8 bases, and 15 bases lay outside the gene matches. The V gene's germline CDR1 is MDHEN and CDR2 SYDVKM. The CDR3 consists of 17 residues. The CDR3 sequence is CASGIPGQGLTGNTIYF. DNA of the CDR3: TGTGCCAGCGGGATTCCGGGACAGGGACTTACCGGAAACACCATATATTTT.

The chain is built from TRBV6-6 and TRBJ1-4; TRBD1 might be the D (6 bases). The CDR3 covers 14 residues. The ends were cut back, 6 bases at V and 8 bases at J, with 16 bases in the middle. Germline CDR1 and CDR2: MNHNY and SVGAGI (reference sequence). The CDR3 protein is CASRRPQRGEKLFF. The CDR3 DNA is TGTGCCAGCAGGCGACCGCAGAGGGGGGAAAAACTGTTTTTT.

The chain uses TRBV7-9 and TRBJ2-7; D is undetermined. This CDR3 is built from 14 residues. Germline CDR1 SEHNR, CDR2 FQNEAQ (reference sequence). Trimming removed 1 base at V and 0 bases at J, with 7 bases between. The CDR3 protein is CASSLDPGSYEQYF. Written as DNA, the CDR3 is TGTGCCAGCAGCTTAGACCCGGGCTCCTACGAGCAGTACTTC.

The J gene is TRBJ1-2, the V gene TRBV11-2; tentative D call: TRBD1 (5 bases). This CDR3 has 12 amino acids. The germline V and J ends were trimmed by 9 bases and 5 bases, with 13 bases remaining between them. Per the germline V gene, CDR1 is SGHAT and CDR2 is FQNNGV. CDR3 in amino acids: CASSRDSYGYTF. CDR3 bases: TGTGCCAGTTCGCGGGACTCATATGGCTACACCTTC.

The V and J genes are TRBV15 and TRBJ2-1; unclear D gene. The CDR3 sequence is 14 residues long. Germline V gene sequence: CDR1 LNHNV, CDR2 YYDKDF (reference sequence). Between the trimmed V and J ends, which lost 0 bases and 7 bases, there was a span of 10 bases. DNA for the CDR3: TGTGCCACCAGCAGAGATGCACTTAGAAATGAGCAGTTCTTC. Translating it yields CATSRDALRNEQFF.

The V call is TRBV12-5, the J call TRBJ1-2, with D unclear. Trimming removed 2 bases from V and 7 bases from J, with 8 bases in between. Germline-derived CDR1 and CDR2 are LGHNT and FRNRAP. The CDR3 totals 12 residues. CDR3 bases: TGTGCTAGTGGTTTGTATGCCGGTGGCTACACCTTC. This sequence encodes CASGLYAGGYTF.

The gene calls are TRBV10-3 and TRBJ1-1; D ambiguous. The germline V gene encodes CDR1 ENHRY and CDR2 SYGVKD. The CDR3 runs 13 residues. The V and J ends lost 6 bases and 2 bases respectively, with 10 bases between them. This CDR3 reads CAISARPNTEAFF. The CDR3 DNA is TGTGCCATCAGCGCCAGGCCTAACACTGAAGCTTTCTTT.

This clone was detected once. The chain links TRBV29-1 to TRBJ2-7; 7 positions match TRBD1. V was pared by 6 bases and J by 0 bases, with 5 bases of the junction left unmatched. From germline, CDR1 is SQVTM and CDR2 ANQGSEA. The CDR3 has 13 amino acids. Here the CDR3 reads CSVTGRSSYEQYF. For the CDR3, the DNA is TGCAGCGTGACAGGGAGAAGCTCCTACGAGCAGTACTTC.

Details on this clone: The junction does not match germline at one end; this may be a read error. J is TRBJ1-4 and V is TRBV7-9, with D unclear. Germline lookup yields CDR1 SEHNR and CDR2 FQNEAQ (reference sequence). This CDR3 region has 14 residues. The CDR3 loop is CASSRGTGVENLFF. DNA of the CDR3: TGTGCCAGCAGCCGGGGAACGGGCGTTGAAAACCTGTTTTTT.

This clone showed up just a few times. V and J are TRBV21-1 and TRBJ1-1. TRBV21-1 is a recognized pseudogene. This CDR3 is 14 amino acids long. CDR3 DNA: TGTGCCATAACGTCGTCTTTCGGGGACACTGAAGCTTTCTTT. Its translation: CAITSSFGDTEAFF.

This clone appeared once. The CDR3 nucleotides read TGTGCCAGCAGTCCCGCGGGAGCGTCCGACTACGAGCAGTACTTC. Protein: CASSPAGASDYEQYF. J is TRBJ2-7 and V is TRBV2, with TRBD2 matching 7 bases. This CDR3 spans 15 amino acids. J was trimmed by 3 bases and V by 5 bases; bases with no gene match: 10. Germline-derived CDR1 and CDR2 are SNHLY and FYNNEI.

This chain uses TRBV19 with TRBJ1-2, with TRBD1 identical over 10 bases. The germline V gene encodes CDR1 LNHDA and CDR2 SQIVND (reference sequence). The CDR3 contains 18 residues. With 6 bases clipped from V and 0 bases from J, the junction kept 13 bases outside the gene matches. CDR3 residues: CASSRDRGRTQANYGYTF. For the CDR3, the DNA is TGTGCCAGTAGCCGAGACAGGGGGCGTACCCAAGCTAACTATGGCTACACCTTC. Full variable domain (outside the CDR3, taken from reference TRBV19 and TRBJ1-2): DGGITQSPKYLFRKEGQNVTLSCEQNLNHDAMYWYRQDPGQGLRLIYYSQIVNDFQKGDIAEGYSVSREKKESFPLTVTSAQKNPTAFYLCASSRDRGRTQANYGYTFGSGTRLTVV.

The rearrangement joins TRBV28 to TRBJ1-2, with 8 bases fitting TRBD1. The CDR3 has 14 amino acids. The V gene's germline CDR1 is MDHEN and CDR2 SYDVKM. With V trimmed by 7 bases and J by 0 bases, 4 bases remained unmatched. The CDR3 sequence: CASIRTGSNYGYTF. In DNA, the CDR3 is TGTGCCAGCATCCGGACAGGGTCTAACTATGGCTACACCTTC.

CDR3: CASSEGGGPYEQYF. CDR3 bases: TGTGCCAGCAGTGAAGGAGGAGGACCTTACGAGCAGTACTTC. The chain joins TRBV6-1 to TRBJ2-7, with TRBD2 as a possible D gene (5 bases). Germline values: CDR1 MNHNS, CDR2 SASEGT. V was cut by 1 base and J by 4 bases, with 11 bases left in between. CDR3 length: 14 amino acids.

The chain joins TRBV7-3 to TRBJ1-1; 8 nucleotides align to TRBD1. V shed 5 bases and J 4 bases; nucleotides not matched to a gene: 6. The CDR3 is 14 residues long. From germline, CDR1 is SGHTA and CDR2 FQGTGA. The CDR3 is CASSPGQGSTEAFF. CDR3 nucleotide sequence: TGTGCCAGCAGCCCCGGACAGGGTAGCACTGAAGCTTTCTTT.

This chain connects TRBV6-2 or TRBV6-3 to TRBJ2-7; 11 bases line up with TRBD1. The CDR3 runs 15 residues. The ends lost 2 bases at V and 3 bases at J; junction bases unmatched: 3. Germline V lookup: CDR1 MNHEY, CDR2 SVGEGT. The DNA of the CDR3 is TGTGCCAGCAGTTACAGGGGGACAGGGGGCTACGAGCAGTACTTC. This encodes CASSYRGTGGYEQYF.

The chain is built from TRBV11-2 and TRBJ1-1, with D perhaps TRBD1 (5 bases). The length of the CDR3 is 15 residues. V gave up 4 bases and J gave up 3 bases, with 15 bases separating them. Germline values: CDR1 SGHAT, CDR2 FQNNGV. The CDR3 DNA sequence: TGTGCCAGCAGCTCGGTACAGGAGTTTTACACTGAAGCTTTCTTT. This gives the protein CASSSVQEFYTEAFF.

The J gene is TRBJ2-1, the V gene TRBV5-6, with 7 positions matching TRBD1. Germline V lookup: CDR1 SGHDT, CDR2 YYEEEE. CDR3 length equals 13 residues. The V segment lost 5 bases and the J segment 9 bases; nucleotides outside the gene matches: 8. CDR3 sequence (DNA): TGTGCCAGCAGTCCCGACAGGGTTGCTGAGCAGTTCTTC. This codes for CASSPDRVAEQFF.

The count of this clone is one. The J gene is TRBJ2-7, the V gene TRBV7-9; perhaps TRBD1 as D (6 bases). V shed 1 base and J shed 2 bases, with 12 bases lying between them. Germline CDR1 is SEHNR and CDR2 is FQNEAQ (reference sequence). The CDR3 spans 15 residues. Here the CDR3 reads CASSLDQGKAYEQYF. As DNA, the CDR3 is TGTGCCAGCAGCTTAGATCAGGGGAAGGCCTACGAGCAGTACTTC. The entire variable domain, with the rest obtained from reference TRBV7-9 and TRBJ2-7, is as follows: DTGVSQNPRHKITKRGQNVTFRCDPISEHNRLYWYRQTLGQGPEFLTYFQNEAQLEKSRLLSDRFSAERPKGSFSTLEIQRTEQGDSAMYLCASSLDQGKAYEQYFGPGTRLTVT.

This chain connects TRBV11-2 to TRBJ1-4, with unresolved D. This CDR3 has 14 amino acids. The V end lost 1 base, the J end lost 6 bases, and 9 bases lay between the germline ends. From germline, CDR1 is SGHAT and CDR2 FQNNGV. This CDR3 is CASSLGHGDEKLFF. The DNA of the CDR3 is TGTGCCAGCAGCTTAGGACACGGCGATGAAAAACTGTTTTTT.

The J gene is TRBJ2-5, the V gene TRBV5-1; 7 positions agree with TRBD2. Germline V gives CDR1 SGHRS, CDR2 YFSETQ. V gave up 4 bases and J gave up 3 bases; unmatched junction bases: 3. The CDR3 runs to 13 residues. The CDR3 DNA is TGCGCCAGCAGCGGGGAGGGCGAAGAGACCCAGTACTTC. Translated, it gives CASSGEGEETQYF.

The chain recombines TRBV6-5 with TRBJ1-1; D not certain. Looked up from germline, CDR1 is MNHEY and CDR2 is SVGAGI. The length of the CDR3 is 12 residues. The V and J ends lost 10 bases and 5 bases respectively, with 14 bases between them. The CDR3 DNA is TGTGCCACCAGCCGGGGTAAGACTGAAGCTTTCTTT. This codes for CATSRGKTEAFF.

This sequence joins TRBV5-5 and TRBJ1-1; unclear D gene. Germline lookup yields CDR1 SGHKS and CDR2 YYEKEE (reference sequence). Trimming took off 0 bases at V and 1 base at J, with 7 bases between the two ends. The CDR3 consists of 14 residues. This CDR3 reads CASSLGVRNTEAFF. The CDR3 region has the DNA TGTGCCAGCAGCTTGGGAGTCCGGAACACTGAAGCTTTCTTT.

The chain recombines TRBV19 with TRBJ1-1; no definite D call. Germline V gives CDR1 LNHDA, CDR2 SQIVND (reference sequence). The CDR3 totals 13 residues. The V end was cut by 7 bases, the J end by 5 bases, with 14 bases between. The CDR3 DNA reads TGTGCCAGTAATCCCGCTCCGGGGACTGAAGCTTTCTTT. Amino acid sequence: CASNPAPGTEAFF.

The V call is TRBV24-1, the J call TRBJ1-6; maybe TRBD1 (5 bases). The V end was cut by 3 bases, the J end by 7 bases, with 18 bases between. The CDR3 extends over 17 amino acids. CDR1 is KGHDR, CDR2 SFDVKD, per germline. This CDR3 is CATSDLIVRELNSPLHF. The CDR3 DNA reads as TGTGCCACCAGTGATCTAATTGTCAGGGAATTGAATTCACCCCTCCACTTT.

V is TRBV5-8 and J is TRBJ2-1; D remains unclear. The CDR3 has 15 amino acids. Deletions cut 4 bases from V and 3 bases from J, with 14 bases between. Germline V gene data show CDR1 as SGHTS and CDR2 as YDEGEE. The CDR3 here is CASSPQLSFYNEQFF. As DNA, the CDR3 is TGTGCCAGCAGCCCACAGCTTTCCTTCTACAATGAGCAGTTCTTC.

The V call is TRBV5-1, the J call TRBJ2-5; TRBD1 might be the D (5 bases). Trimming pared 4 bases from V and 4 bases from J, leaving 8 bases between. This CDR3 contains 12 residues. Germline values: CDR1 SGHRS, CDR2 YFSETQ. The CDR3 sequence is CASSQGGETQYF. The CDR3 DNA reads as TGCGCCAGCAGCCAGGGTGGAGAGACCCAGTACTTC. The variable domain in full, completed from reference TRBV5-1 and TRBJ2-5, reads KAGVTQTPRYLIKTRGQQVTLSCSPISGHRSVSWYQQTPGQGLQFLFEYFSETQRNKGNFPGRFSGRQFSNSRSEMNVSTLELGDSALYLCASSQGGETQYFGPGTRLLVL.